The source of this TCR beta chain is a study of blood T cell repertoires in COVID-19. Method: immunoSEQ multiplex PCR; TCRdb's copy keeps in-frame clones and lacks some. This table has under 250,000 clones, roughly 90% appearing once. The receptor was isolated from a woman aged 60 to 75 with acute or convalescent COVID-19. Sequenced: peripheral blood.

The CDR3 region is CASSSRPRSGTEAFF. The CDR3 nucleotides are TGCGCCAGCAGCTCGCGTCCACGGAGTGGGACTGAAGCTTTCTTT. The chain combines TRBV5-1 with TRBJ1-1; D call uncertain. The CDR3 runs to 15 residues. V gave up 3 bases and J gave up 5 bases, with 17 bases separating them. Germline assignment: CDR1 SGHRS and CDR2 YFSETQ.